One and the same sample provided the 30 T cell receptor beta chains below, sequenced in a study of blood T cell repertoires in COVID-19. TCRdb's copy holds only in-frame clones and misses some; the assay was immunoSEQ multiplex PCR. The table lists 95,000 to 120,000 clones, roughly 80% of them singletons. Sequencing was done on a sample of peripheral blood. The receptors originated from a man aged 50 or older with acute or convalescent COVID-19.

The chain couples TRBV6-5 to TRBJ2-1, with D possibly being TRBD2 (7 bases). Germline loops: CDR1 MNHEY, CDR2 SVGAGI. V was trimmed by 2 bases and J by 10 bases, leaving 18 bases between them. This CDR3 spans 15 amino acids. The CDR3 DNA reads as TGTGCCAGCAGTTACGCGGGGGCACCCGGACGGGAGCAGTTCTTC. As protein: CASSYAGAPGREQFF.

This chain connects TRBV6-6 to TRBJ1-1; unclear D gene. The germline V and J ends were trimmed by 10 bases and 0 bases, with 12 bases remaining between them. The CDR3 contains 13 residues. CDR1 is MNHNY and CDR2 is SVGAGI in the germline V gene (reference sequence). The CDR3 DNA reads as TGTGCCATACTTGCGTTAATGAACACTGAAGCTTTCTTT. This encodes CAILALMNTEAFF.

The chain combines TRBV9 with TRBJ2-7; no reliable D call. From germline, CDR1 is SGDLS and CDR2 YYNGEE. The CDR3 contains 12 residues. Trimming stripped 3 bases from V and 4 bases from J, with 8 bases between. The CDR3 DNA reads as TGTGCCAGCAGCGATGGGCGATACGAGCAGTACTTC. Its protein is CASSDGRYEQYF.

The chain uses TRBV18 and TRBJ1-1; 7 bases align to TRBD1. The CDR3 extends over 16 amino acids. CDR1 and CDR2 from the germline V gene are KGHSH and LQKENI. Unmatched junction bases numbered 7, after V lost 3 bases and J lost 0 bases. Here the CDR3 DNA reads TGTGCCAGCTCACCCTCGACTGACAGGGTGAACACTGAAGCTTTCTTT. It translates to CASSPSTDRVNTEAFF.

This chain joins TRBV2 and TRBJ2-5, with TRBD2 matching over 12 bases. The germline V gene encodes CDR1 SNHLY and CDR2 FYNNEI. This CDR3 is built from 15 residues. V trimming: 1 base; J trimming: 7 bases; junction bases outside the gene matches: 4. CDR3 in DNA: TGTGCCAGCAGTGAAGGGACTAGCGGGGCGGGGACCCAGTACTTC. It yields the protein CASSEGTSGAGTQYF.

The rearrangement joins TRBV7-8 to TRBJ2-7; perhaps TRBD2 as D (5 bases). V lost 3 bases, J lost 6 bases, and 9 bases lay in between. The germline V gene has CDR1 SGHVS and CDR2 FQNEAQ. The CDR3 has 12 amino acids. The CDR3 spells CASSFLGGEQYV. For the CDR3, the DNA is TGTGCCAGCAGCTTCCTAGGAGGCGAGCAGTACGTC.

This chain links TRBV2 with TRBJ1-1; no reliable D call. V lost 7 bases and J lost 1, with 10 bases in between. From germline, CDR1 is SNHLY and CDR2 FYNNEI. The CDR3 spans 13 residues. The CDR3 spells CASKPGGNTEAFF. CDR3 nucleotides: TGTGCCAGCAAACCGGGAGGGAACACTGAAGCTTTCTTT.

V and J are TRBV4-1 and TRBJ1-4, with D maybe TRBD1 (6 bases). Germline CDR1 is MGHRA and CDR2 is YSYEKL. Trimming took 0 bases from V and 8 from J, leaving 13 bases between them. The CDR3 contains 15 residues. The CDR3 DNA follows: TGCGCCAGCAGCCAAGAAGGCGGACAGTTAGAAAAACTGTTTTTT. The encoded protein is CASSQEGGQLEKLFF.

J is TRBJ1-5 and V is TRBV18; 7 bases agree with TRBD1. From germline, CDR1 is KGHSH and CDR2 LQKENI. The CDR3 length is 14 residues. The V and J ends lost 4 bases and 4 bases, in that order; junction bases with no gene match: 4. The DNA of the CDR3 is TGTGCCAGCTCACGCACAGGGGAGAATCAGCCCCAGCATTTT. Translating it yields CASSRTGENQPQHF.

The chain joins TRBV10-2 to TRBJ1-2; D unclear. The CDR3 runs 12 residues. Germline V gene lookup returns CDR1 WSHSY and CDR2 SAAADI. V lost 2 bases to trimming and J lost 5 bases, with 6 bases between them. The CDR3 loop is CASSELRYGYTF. CDR3 sequence (DNA): TGCGCCAGCAGTGAGCTCCGTTATGGCTACACCTTC.

The chain has TRBV5-1 and TRBJ2-1; 7 bases are a match to TRBD1. The CDR3 spans 16 residues. V was clipped by 0 bases and J by 8 bases; unmatched bases: 11. Germline V gene lookup returns CDR1 SGHRS and CDR2 YFSETQ. This chain's CDR3 is CASSLALGGNLDEQFF. The CDR3 DNA follows: TGCGCCAGCAGCTTGGCATTAGGGGGCAACCTCGATGAGCAGTTCTTC.

A single count supports this clone. This chain joins TRBV7-8 and TRBJ2-7; weak D call: TRBD2 (7 bases). Trimming took off 7 bases at V and 6 bases at J, with 19 bases between the two ends. This CDR3 is 14 amino acids long. CDR1 and CDR2 (germline): SGHVS, FQNEAQ. The CDR3, as DNA: TGTGCCAGCACCCCACCTATTCGGGGGGCCGAGCAGTACTTC. Protein product: CASTPPIRGAEQYF. The whole variable domain, filled in from reference TRBV7-8 and TRBJ2-7, reads GAGVSQSPRYKVAKRGQDVALRCDPISGHVSLFWYQQALGQGPEFLTYFQNEAQLDKSGLPSDRFFAERPEGSVSTLKIQRTQQEDSAVYLCASTPPIRGAEQYFGPGTRLTVT.

The chain employs TRBV2 and TRBJ1-1, with D tentatively TRBD1 (5 bases). This CDR3 has 12 amino acids. Trimming removed 7 bases at V and 4 bases at J, with 10 bases between. Germline CDR1 reads SNHLY; CDR2 reads FYNNEI. This CDR3 reads CASTGGGTEAFF. CDR3 coding DNA: TGTGCCAGCACGGGGGGTGGCACTGAAGCTTTCTTT. The entire variable domain, with the rest obtained from reference TRBV2 and TRBJ1-1, is as follows: EPEVTQTPSHQVTQMGQEVILRCVPISNHLYFYWYRQILGQKVEFLVSFYNNEISEKSEIFDDQFSVERPDGSNFTLKIRSTKLEDSAMYFCASTGGGTEAFFGQGTRLTVV.

This rearrangement joins TRBV19 to TRBJ1-5; the D is unclear. This CDR3 region has 13 residues. CDR1 LNHDA and CDR2 SQIVND come from the germline V gene (reference sequence). V lost 4 bases and J lost 5, with 9 bases in between. The CDR3 nucleotides read TGTGCCAGTAGTAACGTACGAGATCAGCCCCAGCATTTT. It codes for CASSNVRDQPQHF.

V usage is TRBV5-6 and J usage is TRBJ2-5, with 12 bases fitting TRBD2. This CDR3 comprises 17 residues. Germline V gene sequence: CDR1 SGHDT, CDR2 YYEEEE. J lost 5 bases, V lost 1 base, and 9 bases had no gene match. The DNA for the CDR3 is TGTGCCAGCAGCTTGCCCACCCTAGCGGGGGGGCCTGAGACCCAGTACTTC. It yields the protein CASSLPTLAGGPETQYF. Full variable domain (remainder filled in from reference TRBV5-6 and TRBJ2-5): DAGVTQSPTHLIKTRGQQVTLRCSPKSGHDTVSWYQQALGQGPQFIFQYYEEEERQRGNFPDRFSGHQFPNYSSELNVNALLLGDSALYLCASSLPTLAGGPETQYFGPGTRLLVL.

This chain joins TRBV3-1 (or the pseudogene TRBV3-2) and TRBJ2-5, with 11 bases lining up with TRBD2. CDR3 length equals 17 residues. Per germline, CDR1 LGHDT and CDR2 YNNKEL (reference sequence). With 4 bases clipped from V and 0 bases from J, the junction kept 7 bases outside the gene matches. The CDR3 DNA sequence: TGTGCCAGCAGCCGGGGACTAGCGGACCTCAACCAAGAGACCCAGTACTTC. Protein product: CASSRGLADLNQETQYF.

The chain has TRBV19 and TRBJ1-2, with D perhaps TRBD1 (6 bases). The CDR3 spans 16 residues. Trimming cost V 4 bases and J 1 base, with 16 bases left between them. The germline V gene encodes CDR1 LNHDA and CDR2 SQIVND (reference sequence). CDR3 sequence reads: CASSTLRTDINYGYTF. The CDR3, as DNA: TGTGCCAGTAGTACCCTTCGGACAGACATTAACTATGGCTACACCTTC.

V and J are TRBV9 and TRBJ1-3; D call uncertain. CDR3 length: 15 amino acids. The ends were cut back, 0 bases at V and 1 base at J, with 8 bases in the middle. Germline-derived CDR1 and CDR2 are SGDLS and YYNGEE. CDR3 bases: TGTGCCAGCAGCGTAGATCAGGTATCTGGAAACACCATATATTTT. Encoded protein: CASSVDQVSGNTIYF.

This clone has just a few counts. This chain connects TRBV7-9 to TRBJ2-7; the match to TRBD2 covers 7 bases. CDR1 and CDR2 (germline): SEHNR, FQNEAQ (reference sequence). The J segment lost 6 bases and the V segment lost 5 bases, leaving 4 bases of the junction unmatched. CDR3 length: 12 residues. CDR3: CASSAGTTEQYF. The CDR3 bases are TGTGCCAGCAGCGCAGGGACTACCGAGCAGTACTTC. The full variable domain, with the rest looked up from reference TRBV7-9 and TRBJ2-7, is DTGVSQNPRHKITKRGQNVTFRCDPISEHNRLYWYRQTLGQGPEFLTYFQNEAQLEKSRLLSDRFSAERPKGSFSTLEIQRTEQGDSAMYLCASSAGTTEQYFGPGTRLTVT.

The chain joins TRBV5-4 to TRBJ2-3; 7 nucleotides match TRBD2. The CDR3 runs to 14 residues. The germline CDR1 and CDR2 sequences are SGHNT and YYREEE (reference sequence). Trimming took 5 bases from V and 4 from J; bases not matched to a gene: 7. The CDR3 DNA reads TGTGCCAGCAGGAACGGGGGAGGGGCAGATACGCAGTATTTT. Its translation: CASRNGGGADTQYF.

J is TRBJ2-1 and V is TRBV5-1; the D is unclear. The CDR3 runs 15 residues. V dropped 4 bases and J dropped 3 bases, with 14 bases sitting between them. Germline V lookup: CDR1 SGHRS, CDR2 YFSETQ. The CDR3 protein is CASSLEESFYNEQFF. The CDR3 DNA follows: TGCGCCAGCAGCCTAGAGGAGTCATTCTACAATGAGCAGTTCTTC.

The J gene is TRBJ1-5, the V gene TRBV12-3 or TRBV12-4; unclear D gene. Trimming pared 5 bases from V and 4 bases from J, leaving 6 bases between. The CDR3 consists of 12 residues. In DNA form, the CDR3 reads TGTGCCAGCAGTCATCGGAATCAGCCCCAGCATTTT. Residues: CASSHRNQPQHF.

In this sample, this clone turned up a few times. J is TRBJ1-1 and V is TRBV2, with no clear D. The germline CDR1 and CDR2 sequences are SNHLY and FYNNEI. There are 13 residues in the CDR3. Trimming took off 10 bases at V and 4 bases at J, with 16 bases between the two ends. The CDR3 DNA reads TGTGCCACCACGTGGGGAGCAAGCACTGAAGCTTTCTTT. It codes for CATTWGASTEAFF. Full variable domain (remainder filled in from reference TRBV2 and TRBJ1-1): EPEVTQTPSHQVTQMGQEVILRCVPISNHLYFYWYRQILGQKVEFLVSFYNNEISEKSEIFDDQFSVERPDGSNFTLKIRSTKLEDSAMYFCATTWGASTEAFFGQGTRLTVV.

The rearrangement uses TRBV24-1 and TRBJ2-5; 8 bases fit TRBD2. CDR3 length equals 14 residues. Germline V gives CDR1 KGHDR, CDR2 SFDVKD. V lost 1 base and J lost 5; bases outside the gene matches: 2. CDR3 in amino acids: CATSDFRGGETQYF. The CDR3 nucleotides read TGTGCCACCAGTGATTTTCGGGGGGGGGAGACCCAGTACTTC.

The V gene is TRBV5-4, the J gene TRBJ2-2; 7 bases agree with TRBD1. The CDR3 totals 16 residues. Germline V gives CDR1 SGHNT, CDR2 YYREEE (reference sequence). V dropped 5 bases and J dropped 3; count of bases not matched to a gene: 10. Written as DNA, the CDR3 is TGTGCCAGCAGGCCATCAGGGGGTAGGGACACCGGGGAGCTGTTTTTT. Encoded protein: CASRPSGGRDTGELFF.

This chain links TRBV5-1 with TRBJ2-2; D gene ambiguous. The V end was cut by 0 bases, the J end by 5 bases, with 8 bases between. CDR1 is SGHRS, CDR2 YFSETQ, per germline. The length of the CDR3 is 14 residues. The CDR3 DNA reads TGCGCCAGCAGCTTGGCCGTTACTACCGGGGAGCTGTTTTTT. Translating gives CASSLAVTTGELFF.

V is TRBV20-1 and J is TRBJ2-7; 16 positions match TRBD2. V shed 3 bases and J 10 bases; nucleotides not matched to a gene: 12. This CDR3 region has 16 residues. Per germline, CDR1 DFQATT and CDR2 SNEGSKA (reference sequence). The CDR3 bases are TGCAGTGCTAGTCAAACCGGGACTAGCGGGGGGGCCGGCCAGTACTTC. This sequence encodes CSASQTGTSGGAGQYF.

The chain employs TRBV5-1 and TRBJ2-7; 9 nucleotides match TRBD1. CDR3 length equals 14 residues. V dropped 9 bases and J dropped 1; count of bases not matched to a gene: 8. Germline V gene lookup returns CDR1 SGHRS and CDR2 YFSETQ. The CDR3 DNA follows: TGCGCCACCAAAACGGGGACAGGGTCCTACGAGCAGTACTTC. Its protein is CATKTGTGSYEQYF.

This chain joins TRBV12-3 or TRBV12-4 and TRBJ1-5; 7 bases map to TRBD1. The CDR3 has 13 amino acids. J gave up 4 bases and V 8 bases, and 5 bases lay outside the gene matches. CDR3: CASASRGNQPQHF. CDR3 nucleotide sequence: TGTGCCAGCGCGAGCAGGGGGAATCAGCCCCAGCATTTT.

A single count supports this clone. The CDR3 nucleotides read TGTGCCTGGAGTGTAGGGACAGGGAGCGGCTATGGCTACACCTTC. Protein product: CAWSVGTGSGYGYTF. The V gene is TRBV30, the J gene TRBJ1-2; the match to TRBD1 covers 9 bases. The junction had 6 bases not matched to a gene; V was cut back by 0 bases and J by 4 bases. From germline, CDR1 is GTSNPN and CDR2 SVGIG (reference sequence). This CDR3 comprises 15 residues.